What follows describes a single T cell receptor (beta chain). This sample is drawn from a study of blood T cell repertoires in COVID-19. Study background: Samples of COVID-19 (acute and convalescent) were obtained from the United States, Italy and Spain. T cells, B-cell-depleted T cells, or PBMCs provided the cDNA or gDNA that served as material.

Source study methods: Amplification with reference gene primers provided the estimates of nucleated cell counts. Clones were read by immunoSEQ multiplex PCR, and TCRdb kept only the in-frame ones, dropping some. V and J calls plus clone size are reproduced from that table; the DNA served to infer D and trimming. The sample comprises approximately 270,000 clones, about 80% of which are singletons, and about 9.6% rests with the top ten. CDR1 and CDR2 (germline): SGHVS, FQNEAQ. The CDR3 length is 17 residues. Trimming pared 1 base from V and 6 bases from J, leaving 21 bases between. This sequence joins TRBV7-8 and TRBJ1-2, with D perhaps TRBD1 (5 bases). This clonotype was sampled from a man older than 75 with acute or convalescent COVID-19. Specimen: peripheral blood. CDR3 sequence reads: CASSLVGRVVASDGYTF. CDR3 in DNA: TGTGCCAGCAGCTTAGTGGGCAGGGTAGTGGCGAGTGATGGCTACACCTTC.